The present TCR beta chain was sequenced within a study of early T cells in non-severe SARS-CoV-2 infection. The wider study: Chains stayed unpaired after sequencing of bulk RNA from unsorted whole blood.

V lost 1 base, J lost 6 bases, and 13 bases stayed unmatched. This CDR3 is built from 17 residues. Germline CDR1 reads SGHDT; CDR2 reads YYEEEE. TCRdb used MiXCR to reprocess the 5' RACE reads, holding one entry per CDR3 protein. The table includes about 59,000 distinct CDR3 sequences, roughly 12% detected once. The sequence was collected from an adult who was a healthcare worker with PCR-confirmed SARS-CoV-2 infection or an uninfected control (not recorded which). V gene TRBV5-6 combines with J gene TRBJ2-1, with 7 bases fitting TRBD2. The sample was whole blood. The DNA for the CDR3 is TGTGCCAGCAGCTTGCCATGGCTAGCGGCCGCGGGCAATGAGCAGTTCTTC. This gives the protein CASSLPWLAAAGNEQFF.